The next 3 T cell receptor beta chains were all read from a single sample in a study of a mutant IDH1 vaccine in newly diagnosed glioma. Clones were sequenced by immunoSEQ multiplex PCR, and TCRdb holds only the in-frame ones, with some missing. Among about 45,000 clones listed, around 92% were seen once. Their cognate antigens are unknown. Time point meaning: week 35, safety follow-up. Topical imiquimod accompanied each vaccine dose, which consisted of 300 ug of mutant IDH1 20-mer peptide. The sample consisted of PBMCs, taken from a glioma patient whose treatment included an IDH1 peptide vaccine. Receptor source: a man between 45 and 60 years old with glioma.

This sequence joins TRBV7-8 and TRBJ2-1; TRBD2 agrees at 7 bases. CDR3 length: 17 residues. The V and J ends lost 5 bases and 9 bases, in that order; junction bases with no gene match: 19. Germline V gene data show CDR1 as SGHVS and CDR2 as FQNEAQ. For the CDR3, the DNA is TGTGCCAGCAGCACCAAGCCCCCCGCGGGGGACCGGGGTGAGCAGTTCTTC. Translation gives CASSTKPPAGDRGEQFF.

The chain uses TRBV13 and TRBJ2-1; 11 nucleotides agree with TRBD2. With V trimmed by 6 bases and J by 8 bases, 12 bases remained unmatched. This CDR3 comprises 16 residues. Germline V lookup: CDR1 PRHDT, CDR2 FYEKMQ (reference sequence). CDR3 sequence reads: CASRTRTSGYGDEQFF. Written as DNA, the CDR3 is TGTGCCAGCAGGACCAGGACTAGCGGGTATGGGGATGAGCAGTTCTTC.

The rearrangement uses TRBV7-2 and TRBJ2-4; 10 nucleotides agree with TRBD2. With V trimmed by 6 bases and J by 3 bases, 5 bases remained unmatched. The CDR3 is made up of 15 amino acids. In germline, CDR1 is SGHTA, CDR2 FQGNSA. CDR3 loop: CASSDLAGVKNIQYF. In nucleotides, the CDR3 is TGTGCCAGCAGTGACCTAGCGGGGGTCAAAAACATTCAGTACTTC.